The rows below give T cell receptor beta chains drawn from one sample of a study of cytomegalovirus exposure and HLA in healthy donors. The protocol was immunoSEQ multiplex PCR, while the TCRdb copy is restricted to in-frame clones and leaves out a portion. The sample table sets out tens of thousands of clones. Sequencing was done on a sample of PBMCs. Receptor source: a female donor in good health and CMV-seropositive. The conserved cysteine and the conserved F or W are not part of the CDR3 here. Each record gives: CDR3 protein, J gene, D gene, V gene, clone size. A D gene is named only where the DNA matches it firmly. Part of the rows lack a size; the others show once, few, many or a class for expanded clones.

CDR3: ASSHNSGGAAETQY
J: TRBJ2-5
D: TRBD2
V: TRBV14
size: NA

CDR3: ASSRGADTQY
J: TRBJ2-3
D: NA
V: TRBV18
size: NA

CDR3: ASSVGLAGGGQETQY
J: TRBJ2-5
D: TRBD2
V: TRBV9
size: NA

CDR3: ASILAGQMNTEAF
J: TRBJ1-1
D: TRBD1
V: TRBV19
size: medium-sized

CDR3: ASSHPNLRGGELDEKLF
J: TRBJ1-4
D: NA
V: TRBV7-9
size: NA

CDR3: ASSPGLGTDTQY
J: TRBJ2-3
D: TRBD2
V: TRBV5-4
size: NA

CDR3: ASSSYNRGYYGYT
J: TRBJ1-2
D: TRBD1
V: TRBV9
size: NA

CDR3: ASSPTGLNTEAF
J: TRBJ1-1
D: NA
V: TRBV18
size: NA

CDR3: ASSQETGNGYT
J: TRBJ1-2
D: TRBD1
V: TRBV4-3
size: NA

CDR3: ASSRTSGSYEQY
J: TRBJ2-7
D: TRBD2
V: TRBV7-9
size: NA

CDR3: ASSPLNSNTEAF
J: TRBJ1-1
D: NA
V: TRBV9
size: NA

CDR3: ASSLGLAGSTGELF
J: TRBJ2-2
D: TRBD2
V: TRBV9
size: NA

CDR3: ASSAETGGFVNEKLF
J: TRBJ1-4
D: TRBD1
V: TRBV9
size: NA

CDR3: ASTQRVGEQF
J: TRBJ2-1
D: NA
V: TRBV28
size: NA

CDR3: ASSNGQGGTEAF
J: TRBJ1-1
D: TRBD1
V: TRBV5-1
size: NA

CDR3: ASRRSAGEETQY
J: TRBJ2-5
D: TRBD2
V: TRBV6-1
size: NA

CDR3: ASSFTGQSNQPQH
J: TRBJ1-5
D: NA
V: TRBV6-5
size: NA

CDR3: ASSLQGSSGYT
J: TRBJ1-2
D: NA
V: TRBV11-2
size: NA

CDR3: ASSGAGTDTGELF
J: TRBJ2-2
D: TRBD1
V: TRBV5-1
size: NA

CDR3: ASSPPYSVVGNTIY
J: TRBJ1-3
D: NA
V: TRBV11-2
size: NA

CDR3: ASSVAGGYNYGYT
J: TRBJ1-2
D: NA
V: TRBV9
size: NA

CDR3: ASSYPRREGPYEQY
J: TRBJ2-7
D: TRBD2
V: TRBV27
size: NA

CDR3: ASPDRGYEQY
J: TRBJ2-7
D: TRBD1
V: TRBV6-4
size: NA

CDR3: ASSRDWENRSPLH
J: TRBJ1-6
D: NA
V: TRBV11-3
size: NA

CDR3: ASSPIGQGSTGELF
J: TRBJ2-2
D: TRBD1
V: TRBV18
size: NA

CDR3: ASSYPTSAQETQY
J: TRBJ2-5
D: TRBD2
V: TRBV7-2
size: NA

CDR3: ASSTTGSVTIY
J: TRBJ1-3
D: TRBD1
V: TRBV25-1
size: NA

CDR3: ASSLGPGQGVMNTEAF
J: TRBJ1-1
D: TRBD1
V: TRBV5-1
size: NA

CDR3: ASSRAGGANVLT
J: TRBJ2-6
D: NA
V: TRBV25-1
size: NA

CDR3: ASSADGPGAQY
J: TRBJ2-5
D: NA
V: TRBV9
size: NA

CDR3: SVPTGGVGLYNEQF
J: TRBJ2-1
D: TRBD1
V: TRBV29-1
size: NA

CDR3: ASSYDRRGSYEQY
J: TRBJ2-7
D: NA
V: TRBV6-6
size: NA

CDR3: ASSKVNPGVYDTQY
J: TRBJ2-3
D: NA
V: TRBV21-1
size: NA

CDR3: ASSQGSMRGGREETQY
J: TRBJ2-5
D: TRBD2
V: TRBV4-3
size: NA

CDR3: ASSRPGQGVYEQY
J: TRBJ2-7
D: TRBD1
V: TRBV18
size: NA

CDR3: ASSPGTGDEQY
J: TRBJ2-7
D: TRBD1
V: TRBV18
size: NA

CDR3: ASSLDRGSSYEQY
J: TRBJ2-7
D: TRBD1
V: TRBV5-4
size: NA

CDR3: ASSTGQGDPSYNSPLH
J: TRBJ1-6
D: TRBD1
V: TRBV5-1
size: NA

CDR3: ASSPNAGTGVDGYT
J: TRBJ1-2
D: TRBD1
V: TRBV18
size: NA

CDR3: ASSEQGHRARYGYT
J: TRBJ1-2
D: NA
V: TRBV6-1
size: NA

CDR3: SALPRGKDNEQF
J: TRBJ2-1
D: TRBD1
V: TRBV29-1
size: NA

CDR3: ASSPTVNTEAF
J: TRBJ1-1
D: NA
V: TRBV18
size: NA

CDR3: SVVAGYGNTIY
J: TRBJ1-3
D: NA
V: TRBV29-1
size: NA

CDR3: ASCRNTEAF
J: TRBJ1-1
D: NA
V: TRBV28
size: NA

CDR3: ASSYSWLSNQPQH
J: TRBJ1-5
D: NA
V: TRBV6-5
size: NA

CDR3: ASSPDRNSNQPQH
J: TRBJ1-5
D: NA
V: TRBV7-2
size: NA

CDR3: ASRTDRGRTGELF
J: TRBJ2-2
D: TRBD1
V: TRBV6-6
size: NA

CDR3: ASSNRDRVYEQY
J: TRBJ2-7
D: TRBD1
V: TRBV11-3
size: NA

CDR3: ASSLSEGADSPLH
J: TRBJ1-6
D: TRBD1
V: TRBV18
size: NA

CDR3: ASSPTRSDVPDTQY
J: TRBJ2-3
D: NA
V: TRBV2
size: NA

CDR3: ASSLIQGVGYNSPLH
J: TRBJ1-6
D: TRBD1
V: TRBV4-3
size: NA

CDR3: ASSESRSIGGYT
J: TRBJ1-2
D: NA
V: TRBV2
size: NA

CDR3: ASSGEVQETQY
J: TRBJ2-5
D: NA
V: TRBV10-1
size: NA

CDR3: ATQLNTEAF
J: TRBJ1-1
D: NA
V: TRBV10-3
size: NA

CDR3: ASDTGTGADTQY
J: TRBJ2-3
D: TRBD1
V: TRBV25-1
size: NA